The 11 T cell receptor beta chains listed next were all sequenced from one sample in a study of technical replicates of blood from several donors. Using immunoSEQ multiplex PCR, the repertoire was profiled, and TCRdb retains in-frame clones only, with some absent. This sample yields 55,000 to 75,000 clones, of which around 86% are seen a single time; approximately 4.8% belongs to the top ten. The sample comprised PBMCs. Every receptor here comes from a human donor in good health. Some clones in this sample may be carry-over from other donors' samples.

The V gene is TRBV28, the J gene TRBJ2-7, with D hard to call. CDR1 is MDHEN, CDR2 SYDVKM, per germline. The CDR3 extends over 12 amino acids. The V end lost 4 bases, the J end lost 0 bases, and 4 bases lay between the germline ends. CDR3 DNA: TGTGCCAGCAGTTCTGTCTCCTACGAGCAGTACTTC. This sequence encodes CASSSVSYEQYF.

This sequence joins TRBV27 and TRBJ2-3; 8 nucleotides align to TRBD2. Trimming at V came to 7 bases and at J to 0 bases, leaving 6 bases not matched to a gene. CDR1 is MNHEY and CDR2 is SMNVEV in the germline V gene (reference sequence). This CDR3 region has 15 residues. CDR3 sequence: CASKRAGASTDTQYF. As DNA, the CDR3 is TGTGCCAGCAAGAGAGCGGGGGCCAGCACAGATACGCAGTATTTT.

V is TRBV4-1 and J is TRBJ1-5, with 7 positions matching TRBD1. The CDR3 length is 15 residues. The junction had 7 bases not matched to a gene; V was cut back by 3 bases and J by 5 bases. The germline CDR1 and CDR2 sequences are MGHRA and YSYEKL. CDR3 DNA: TGCGCCAGCAGCCAGATTGACAGGGTTGATCAGCCCCAGCATTTT. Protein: CASSQIDRVDQPQHF.

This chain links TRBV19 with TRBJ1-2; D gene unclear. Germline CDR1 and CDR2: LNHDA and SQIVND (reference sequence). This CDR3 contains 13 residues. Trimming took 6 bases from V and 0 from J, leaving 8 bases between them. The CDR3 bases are TGTGCCAGTAGGAGGGCAGCTAACTATGGCTACACCTTC. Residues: CASRRAANYGYTF.

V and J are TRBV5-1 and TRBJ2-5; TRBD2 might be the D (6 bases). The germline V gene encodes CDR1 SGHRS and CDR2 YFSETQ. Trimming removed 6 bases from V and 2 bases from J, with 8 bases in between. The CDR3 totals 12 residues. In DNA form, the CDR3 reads TGCGCCAGCACTAGCGCACAAGAGACCCAGTACTTC. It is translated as CASTSAQETQYF.

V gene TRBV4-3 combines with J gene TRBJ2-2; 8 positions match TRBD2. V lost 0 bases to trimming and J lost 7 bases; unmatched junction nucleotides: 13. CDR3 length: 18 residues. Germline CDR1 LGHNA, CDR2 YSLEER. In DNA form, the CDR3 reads TGCGCCAGCAGCCAAGATGAGTCGGGACTAGTAATTGTCGGGGAGCTGTTTTTT. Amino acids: CASSQDESGLVIVGELFF.

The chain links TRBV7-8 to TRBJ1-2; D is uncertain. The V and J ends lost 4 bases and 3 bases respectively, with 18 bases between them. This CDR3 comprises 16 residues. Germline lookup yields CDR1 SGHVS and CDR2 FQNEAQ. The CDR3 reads CASSSMTGPWHYGYTF. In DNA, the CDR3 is TGTGCCAGCAGCTCAATGACTGGCCCCTGGCACTATGGCTACACCTTC.

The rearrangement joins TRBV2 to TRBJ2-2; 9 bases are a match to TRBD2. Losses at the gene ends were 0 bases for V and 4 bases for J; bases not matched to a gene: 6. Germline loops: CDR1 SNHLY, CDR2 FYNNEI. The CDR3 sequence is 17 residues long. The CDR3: CASSEATRLAATGELFF. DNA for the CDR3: TGTGCCAGCAGTGAAGCAACGAGACTAGCGGCCACCGGGGAGCTGTTTTTT.

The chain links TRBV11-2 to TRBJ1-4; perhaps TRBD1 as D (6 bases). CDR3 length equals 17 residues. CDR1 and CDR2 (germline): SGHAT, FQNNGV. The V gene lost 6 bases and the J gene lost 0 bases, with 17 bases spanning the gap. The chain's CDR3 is CASRALRGAPTNEKLFF. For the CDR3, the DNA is TGTGCCAGCAGGGCCCTACGGGGGGCACCAACTAATGAAAAACTGTTTTTT.

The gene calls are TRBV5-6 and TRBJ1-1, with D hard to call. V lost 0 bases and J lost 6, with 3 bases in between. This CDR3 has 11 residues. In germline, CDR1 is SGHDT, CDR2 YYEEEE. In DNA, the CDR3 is TGTGCCAGCAGCTTGGACTCTGAAGCTTTCTTT. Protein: CASSLDSEAFF.

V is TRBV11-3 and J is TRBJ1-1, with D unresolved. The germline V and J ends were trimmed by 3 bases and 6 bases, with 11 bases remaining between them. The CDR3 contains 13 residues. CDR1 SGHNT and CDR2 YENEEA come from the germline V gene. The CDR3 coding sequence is TGTGCCAGCAGCTTTTATCGGTACTCTGAAGCTTTCTTT. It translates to CASSFYRYSEAFF.